The clone carrying this T cell receptor beta chain has only a few counts. Its antigen is unidentified. The CDR3 spans 15 residues. V lost 4 bases and J 0 bases, leaving 10 bases between the germline ends. Germline V CDR1 and CDR2: SGHRS, YFSETQ. From 5'RACE with constant-segment primers came TCR alpha and TCR beta cDNA libraries that carried sample barcodes and UMIs. TCRdb passed the 5' RACE reads through MiXCR, listing each CDR3 protein once. There are 300,000 to 400,000 distinct CDR3 sequences in the sample; approximately 21% occur only once, and around 13% lies in the top ten. The data are from a study of T-cell memory formation after mild COVID-19. As for the study in general: Clustering of TCRs was largely donor specific. Study results and limitations: CD4+ contracting clones lay mainly in CM and EM, CD8+ ones in EMRA. Later expanders leaned toward CD4+, whereas clones contracting from day 15 to 85 were balanced CD4/CD8.

The receptor was isolated from an adult woman who had mild COVID-19 (a few samples of this study predate the infection). Cell type and time point are not known. V usage is TRBV5-1 and J usage is TRBJ2-2, with D perhaps matching TRBD1 or TRBD2 (5 bases each). Sequencing was carried out using PBMCs or a T cell subset sorted from them (not recorded which). Here the CDR3 reads CASSRDGTNTGELFF. The CDR3 DNA sequence: TGCGCCAGCAGCAGGGACGGGACGAACACCGGGGAGCTGTTTTTT.